This TCR beta chain was obtained from a study of blood T cells in healthy people across ages. Overall study results and limits: Estimated diversity across one million T cells was deemed an underestimate.

This clonotype was seen only a few times. The antigen remains unidentified. The germline V gene encodes CDR1 SGHAT and CDR2 FQNNGV. The CDR3 extends over 15 amino acids. The V and J ends lost 10 bases and 5 bases respectively, with 23 bases between them. For the second PCR, which ran for about 7 to 11 cycles, a sample-barcoded 5' primer and a J-beta primer mix were used. Every cDNA was tagged by a template-switch adaptor with 12 random nucleotides. TCRdb called the 5' RACE reads again in MiXCR, with one record for every CDR3 protein. The sample consists of roughly 680,000 distinct CDR3 sequences, 20% to 25% of them appearing once.

The origin of this receptor is a man aged 65 to 79 in good health. The chain employs TRBV11-2 and TRBJ2-5; D is perhaps TRBD1 or TRBD2 (5 bases each). Sample: blood. The CDR3 here is CAIGTGKRSMETQYF. The DNA of the CDR3 is TGTGCCATCGGGACGGGGAAACGCTCAATGGAGACCCAGTACTTC.